The entry that follows covers one T cell receptor (beta chain) sequence. Antigen specificity is unknown. Assay used: immunoSEQ multiplex PCR; TCRdb lists only in-frame clones, some missing. The sample includes about 580,000 clones, 95% to 98% of them seen just once. CDR3 size: 13 residues. V was trimmed by 6 bases and J by 6 bases, leaving 16 bases between them. In germline, CDR1 is SQVTM, CDR2 ANQGSEA. It was CD45RO-negative cells, positively selected for CCR7, that made up naive CD8 cells, with terminally differentiated effector memory CD45RA+ cells excluded. The study enrolled healthy HIV-negative adults without recent acute infections or vaccinations as donors. This record comes from a study of shared clonotypes between healthy human individuals. General study results and limits: Sampling covered nothing but blood. Tissue TCR repertoires likely differ from those found in blood.

This clonotype was sampled from a man between 25 and 39 years old in good health. Input material: naive CD8+ T cells sorted from blood. This chain connects TRBV29-1 to TRBJ2-3; D call uncertain. The CDR3 here is CSVQSEWRDTQYF. CDR3 nucleotides: TGCAGCGTACAAAGCGAATGGCGGGATACGCAGTATTTT.